The 19 T cell receptor beta chains below were found in one sample sequenced in a study of Ad26.COV2.S vaccination and SARS-CoV-2 variants. Treatment noted: 19 received Ad26.COV2.S at low or high dose, single or two shots; several received placebo; per-sample allocation not given. Sampling was performed 63 days after the first vaccine or placebo injection. Repertoires were generated with immunoSEQ multiplex PCR, while TCRdb's copy carries only in-frame clones and drops some. The sample lists over 400,000 clones, approximately 92% occurring once. This specimen consisted of peripheral blood, obtained in a trial of Ad26.COV2.S vaccine versus placebo. All receptors derive from a person aged 18-65 years who received the Ad26.COV2.S COVID-19 vaccine or a placebo.

This chain connects TRBV27 to TRBJ2-3, with TRBD2 as a possible D gene (5 bases). The CDR3 is made up of 13 amino acids. Trimming removed 3 bases from V and 4 bases from J, with 8 bases in between. Looked up from germline, CDR1 is MNHEY and CDR2 is SMNVEV (reference sequence). CDR3 coding DNA: TGTGCCAGCAGTTTTACGGGGTCAGATACGCAGTATTTT. Encoded protein: CASSFTGSDTQYF.

CDR3 protein: CASSPPGLAVPNEQFF. CDR3 sequence (DNA): TGTGCCAGTAGTCCCCCGGGACTAGCGGTACCCAATGAGCAGTTCTTC. The V and J genes are TRBV19 and TRBJ2-1; 11 bases are a match to TRBD2. V lost 5 bases to trimming and J lost 6 bases; unmatched junction nucleotides: 9. Germline assignment: CDR1 LNHDA and CDR2 SQIVND (reference sequence). The CDR3 covers 16 residues.

V is TRBV19 and J is TRBJ2-7; D is undetermined. CDR1 is LNHDA, CDR2 SQIVND, per germline (reference sequence). V was clipped by 9 bases and J by 5 bases, with 8 bases between them. This CDR3 spans 10 amino acids. The CDR3 spells CASGFNEQYF. CDR3 in DNA: TGTGCCAGCGGTTTCAACGAGCAGTACTTC.

The chain has TRBV6-5 and TRBJ2-2, with D perhaps being TRBD1 or TRBD2 (5 bases each). V lost 3 bases to trimming and J lost 5 bases, with 10 bases between them. Germline CDR1 MNHEY, CDR2 SVGAGI. The CDR3 is made up of 14 amino acids. The CDR3 DNA reads TGTGCCAGCAGTTATGGGGCGGGTACCGGGGAGCTGTTTTTT. As protein: CASSYGAGTGELFF.

The gene calls are TRBV9 and TRBJ1-2; 8 bases match TRBD1. Unmatched junction bases numbered 2, after V lost 3 bases and J lost 4 bases. Germline V CDR1 and CDR2: SGDLS, YYNGEE. The CDR3 has 13 amino acids. The CDR3 region has the DNA TGTGCCAGCAGCGCGGGACAGGCCTATGGCTACACCTTC. Its translation: CASSAGQAYGYTF.

This chain joins TRBV9 and TRBJ1-1, with D unclear. The CDR3 covers 15 residues. The V and J ends lost 3 bases and 0 bases respectively, with 12 bases between them. Per germline, CDR1 SGDLS and CDR2 YYNGEE. This chain's CDR3 is CASSAHILMNTEAFF. The CDR3 DNA reads as TGTGCCAGCAGCGCGCACATCCTCATGAACACTGAAGCTTTCTTT.

This chain uses TRBV7-9 with TRBJ2-3, with TRBD2 matching 7 bases. Germline V lookup: CDR1 SEHNR, CDR2 FQNEAQ (reference sequence). After removal of 7 bases from V and 1 base from J, the junction contained 8 bases not matched to a gene. This CDR3 has 15 amino acids. CDR3 loop: CASTWLGGGTDTQYF. CDR3 in DNA: TGTGCCAGCACCTGGTTGGGGGGGGGCACAGATACGCAGTATTTT.

V and J are TRBV29-1 and TRBJ2-7; TRBD2 agrees at 8 bases. The CDR3 spans 15 residues. Trimming cost V 6 bases and J 3 bases; bases outside gene matches: 13. Germline-derived CDR1 and CDR2 are SQVTM and ANQGSEA. The CDR3 reads CSVRGGFASDYEQYF. CDR3 sequence (DNA): TGCAGCGTCCGGGGGGGGTTTGCTTCAGACTACGAGCAGTACTTC.

The CDR3, as DNA: TGTGCCAGCAGCGCTATACTAGCGGGCAATGAGCAGTTCTTC. Translating gives CASSAILAGNEQFF. The V call is TRBV7-2, the J call TRBJ2-1, with 9 bases that match TRBD2. The V gene end was trimmed by 5 bases and the J gene end by 6 bases; junction bases not matched to a gene: 5. Germline CDR1 is SGHTA and CDR2 is FQGNSA. This CDR3 contains 14 residues.

The chain couples TRBV5-8 to TRBJ2-3; possibly TRBD2 for D (6 bases). V lost 4 bases and J 0 bases, leaving 12 bases between the germline ends. The CDR3 has 15 residues. The germline CDR1 and CDR2 sequences are SGHTS and YDEGEE. CDR3 in amino acids: CASSPGLTSTDTQYF. The CDR3 nucleotides are TGTGCCAGCAGCCCCGGACTAACCAGCACAGATACGCAGTATTTT.

The chain carries TRBV2 and TRBJ1-6; the D is unclear. This CDR3 comprises 14 residues. Germline V gives CDR1 SNHLY, CDR2 FYNNEI. The ends were cut back, 7 bases at V and 8 bases at J, with 15 bases in the middle. CDR3 nucleotides: TGTGCCAGCATCCCCGGGGTTCTTCATTCACCCCTCCACTTT. It encodes CASIPGVLHSPLHF.

V and J are TRBV6-2 or TRBV6-3 and TRBJ1-1; D gene unclear. CDR1 MNHEY and CDR2 SVGEGT come from the germline V gene. Trimming removed 6 bases from V and 1 base from J, with 24 bases in between. CDR3 length: 18 amino acids. CDR3 DNA sequence: TGTGCCAGCAGCCTTCGACCGCGAACACTGAGGGCGAACACTGAAGCTTTCTTT. Its translation is CASSLRPRTLRANTEAFF.

In its sample, this clone was seen once. This chain links TRBV19 with TRBJ1-3; D remains unclear. Trimming cost V 5 bases and J 2 bases, with 16 bases left between them. Germline loops: CDR1 LNHDA, CDR2 SQIVND (reference sequence). The CDR3 is 16 residues long. The CDR3 region is CASSGRRAGPGNTIYF. The CDR3 region has the DNA TGTGCCAGTAGTGGACGACGCGCTGGGCCTGGAAACACCATATATTTT. The whole variable domain, remainder taken from reference TRBV19 and TRBJ1-3, is DGGITQSPKYLFRKEGQNVTLSCEQNLNHDAMYWYRQDPGQGLRLIYYSQIVNDFQKGDIAEGYSVSREKKESFPLTVTSAQKNPTAFYLCASSGRRAGPGNTIYFGEGSWLTVV.

The chain is built from TRBV21-1 and TRBJ2-7. TRBV21-1 is designated a pseudogene. The CDR3 runs to 16 residues. CDR3 protein: CASSPQLDREGNEQYF. The CDR3 bases are TGTGCCAGCAGCCCGCAACTCGACAGGGAGGGGAACGAGCAGTACTTC.

V is TRBV10-1 and J is TRBJ2-2; D possibly corresponds to TRBD1 (5 bases). From germline, CDR1 is WNHNN and CDR2 SYGVQD (reference sequence). This CDR3 is built from 20 residues. V lost 7 bases and J 3 bases, leaving 30 bases between the germline ends. CDR3: CASKVPLRPGQTTDTGELFF. DNA of the CDR3: TGCGCCAGCAAGGTACCCCTAAGGCCAGGGCAGACCACGGACACCGGGGAGCTGTTTTTT.

The rearrangement joins TRBV5-4 to TRBJ2-6; D is tentatively TRBD1 or TRBD2 (6 bases each). In germline, CDR1 is SGHNT, CDR2 YYREEE (reference sequence). There are 15 residues in the CDR3. Trimming stripped 4 bases from V and 2 bases from J, with 10 bases between. CDR3: CASSRRGAGANVLTF. In nucleotides, the CDR3 is TGTGCCAGCAGCCGGAGGGGGGCTGGGGCCAACGTCCTGACTTTC.

V is TRBV28 and J is TRBJ2-3; D could derive from TRBD1 or TRBD2 (6 bases each). CDR1 and CDR2 from the germline V gene are MDHEN and SYDVKM. Trimming stripped 7 bases from V and 2 bases from J, with 16 bases between. The CDR3 sequence is 15 residues long. This CDR3 is CASNTPGALTDTQYF. The CDR3 DNA reads TGTGCCAGCAACACCCCGGGGGCCCTCACAGATACGCAGTATTTT.

The V gene is TRBV28, the J gene TRBJ2-7, with TRBD1 as a possible D gene (5 bases). Germline V lookup: CDR1 MDHEN, CDR2 SYDVKM. V lost 0 bases and J lost 7, with 19 bases in between. CDR3 size: 16 residues. The DNA for the CDR3 is TGTGCCAGCAGTTTATGGTTTAGGGGTAAGGTATGGGAGCAGTACTTC. It specifies CASSLWFRGKVWEQYF.

The genes are TRBV10-1 and TRBJ2-7; 7 bases agree with TRBD1. Looked up from germline, CDR1 is WNHNN and CDR2 is SYGVQD (reference sequence). The ends lost 6 bases at V and 4 bases at J; junction bases unmatched: 12. CDR3 size: 15 residues. The CDR3 loop reads CASSPTWDRKYEQYF. For the CDR3, the DNA is TGCGCCAGCAGCCCAACTTGGGACAGAAAATACGAGCAGTACTTC.